This TCR beta chain was sequenced in a study of human T cells and chemical hapten exposure. The study's findings and limits: Alopecia affected the donors, so their immune response may differ from healthy people's.

TCRdb ran MiXCR on the RACE reads and lists one entry per CDR3 protein. The sample lists 350,000 to 400,000 distinct CDR3 sequences, about 6% occurring once. Concerning this clonotype itself: Its antigen remains unidentified.

The time point was: patch test 2, 6 weeks after DPC sensitization. The treatment was: therapeutic diphenylcyclopropenone sensitization with weekly scalp DPC. V was trimmed by 5 bases and J by 9 bases, leaving 15 bases between them. The germline V gene has CDR1 SGHDT and CDR2 YYEEEE. The CDR3 is 13 amino acids. The sequences come from whole blood, collected in connection with sensitization to the hapten diphenylcyclopropenone (DPC). The rearrangement links TRBV5-6 to TRBJ2-1; D is ambiguous. The receptor was isolated from a woman aged 18-29 years with alopecia areata. Some clones in this sample may be carry-over from other donors' samples. The CDR3 DNA is TGTGCCAGCAGTTCTAACATGGAAGGTGAGCAGTTCTTC. This sequence encodes CASSSNMEGEQFF.